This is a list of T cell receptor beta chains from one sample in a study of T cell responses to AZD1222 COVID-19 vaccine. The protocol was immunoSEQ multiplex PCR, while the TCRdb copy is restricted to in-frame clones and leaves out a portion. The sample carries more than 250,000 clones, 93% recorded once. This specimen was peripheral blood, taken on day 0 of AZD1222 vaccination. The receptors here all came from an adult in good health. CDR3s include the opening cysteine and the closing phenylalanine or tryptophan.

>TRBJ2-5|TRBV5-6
CASSSQGAGGETQYF
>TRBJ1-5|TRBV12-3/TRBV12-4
CACRGQSYQPQHF
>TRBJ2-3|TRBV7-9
CASSEGQLSTDTQYF
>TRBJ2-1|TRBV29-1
CSVTGQGVGNEQFF
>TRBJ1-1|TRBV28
CASSLSVSEAFF
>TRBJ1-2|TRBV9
CASSPNPGQGANGYTF
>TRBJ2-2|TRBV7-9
CASATGQNTGELFF
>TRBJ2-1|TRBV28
CASSLVGQGANEQFF
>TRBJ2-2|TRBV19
CASSIGNRVNTGELFF
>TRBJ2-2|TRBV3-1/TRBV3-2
CASSQQAYTGELFF
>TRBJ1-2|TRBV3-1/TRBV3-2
CASSPGTLTHGYTF
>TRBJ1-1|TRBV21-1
CASSKVERTERNTEAFF
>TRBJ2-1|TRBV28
CASSFRLAGGGSYNEQFF
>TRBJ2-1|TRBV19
CASSVTGVGSYNEQFF
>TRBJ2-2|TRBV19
CASSIRDSGELFF
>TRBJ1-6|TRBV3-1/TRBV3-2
CASSLGTGGYSPLHF
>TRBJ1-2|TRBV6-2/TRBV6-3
CASSYRALYGYTF
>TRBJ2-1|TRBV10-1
CASSASTGNNEQFF
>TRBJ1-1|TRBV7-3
CASSEGTNTEAFF
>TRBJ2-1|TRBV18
CASSPAATKQFF
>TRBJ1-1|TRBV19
CASSIVRPGQGVTEAFF
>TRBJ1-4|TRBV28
CASRGNGKLFF
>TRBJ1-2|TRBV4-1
CASSQGYQGKNYGYTF
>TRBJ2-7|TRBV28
CASSLWAGSNEQYF
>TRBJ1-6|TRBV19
CASTSQGARNSPLHF
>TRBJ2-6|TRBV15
CATSRGGTVSGANVLTF
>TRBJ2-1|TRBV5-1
CASSPGQGGYNEQFF
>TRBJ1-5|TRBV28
CASSEETEPQHF
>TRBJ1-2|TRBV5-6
CASSPSLTGIYGYTF